These 3 T cell receptor beta chains were all obtained from the same sample, sequenced in a study of CD8+CD57+ T cells in acquired aplastic anemia. CDR3 and TCR beta VDJ profiling relied on a genomic DNA template. Each CDR3 protein is one row after TCRdb ran MiXCR on the reads. The sample holds under 200,000 distinct CDR3 sequences, roughly 40% seen once. The sequenced sample consisted of sorted CD4+, CD8+, or CD8+CD57+ T cells (not recorded which) from PBMCs. These receptor sequences come from a human donor in good health.

This clonotype was seen only a few times. V gene TRBV20-1 combines with J gene TRBJ1-6; D might be TRBD1 (5 bases). Germline V gives CDR1 DFQATT, CDR2 SNEGSKA (reference sequence). V lost 6 bases to trimming and J lost 7 bases, with 19 bases between them. The CDR3 consists of 15 residues. The CDR3 here is CSAKSEGTVNSPLHF. The CDR3 DNA is TGCAGTGCCAAGAGTGAGGGGACGGTAAATTCACCCCTCCACTTT.

The table lists this clonotype with a few counts. The J gene is TRBJ1-2, the V gene TRBV7-2; no clear D gene. Germline values: CDR1 SGHTA, CDR2 FQGNSA. The CDR3 length is 13 residues. Between the trimmed V and J ends, which lost 5 bases and 1 base, there was a span of 8 bases. Here the CDR3 DNA reads TGTGCCAGCAGCAAGCGGGATAACTATGGCTACACCTTC. Amino acid sequence: CASSKRDNYGYTF.

The V gene is TRBV6-1, the J gene TRBJ2-7; 9 nucleotides line up with TRBD2. Germline V gene sequence: CDR1 MNHNS, CDR2 SASEGT. V lost 4 bases and J lost 0; bases outside the gene matches: 4. This CDR3 has 15 residues. The chain's CDR3 is CASSGLAGSSYEQYF. In nucleotides, the CDR3 is TGTGCCAGCAGTGGCCTAGCGGGATCCTCCTACGAGCAGTACTTC.